The rows below give T cell receptor beta chains drawn from one sample of a study of blood T cell repertoires in COVID-19. Clones were read by immunoSEQ multiplex PCR, and TCRdb kept only the in-frame ones, dropping some. The repertoire holds about 58,000 clones, around nine tenths seen once, with about 8% in the top ten. The sequenced sample was peripheral blood. These receptors originate from a woman in her seventies with active COVID-19. CDR3s include the opening cysteine and the closing phenylalanine or tryptophan. A D gene is named only where the DNA matches it firmly. Clone size, where shown, is once, few, many, or a class for clones that have expanded.

>TRBV7-3|-|TRBJ2-1|-
CASSLSVNNEQFF
TGTGCCAGCAGCTTATCGGTCAACAATGAGCAGTTCTTC
>TRBV28|-|TRBJ2-5|TRBD2
CASSFSVGGQETQYF
TGTGCCAGCAGTTTTAGTGTCGGGGGGCAAGAGACCCAGTACTTC
>TRBV5-1|-|TRBJ1-5|TRBD1
CASSSGQGQYSNQPQHF
TGCGCCAGCAGCTCGGGACAGGGACAGTATAGCAATCAGCCCCAGCATTTT
>TRBV6-2/TRBV6-3|-|TRBJ2-1|TRBD2
CASSSGRSYNEQFF
TGTGCCAGCAGTTCCGGGAGGTCATACAATGAGCAGTTCTTC
>TRBV30|-|TRBJ1-6|-
CGYRDYNSPLHF
TGTGGCTACAGGGATTATAATTCACCCCTCCACTTT
>TRBV6-2/TRBV6-3|-|TRBJ2-6|-
CASSYPHFSGANVLTF
TGTGCCAGCAGTTACCCCCACTTCTCTGGGGCCAACGTCCTGACTTTC
>TRBV5-6|-|TRBJ1-2|TRBD1
CASSPGQGYYGYTF
TGTGCCAGCAGCCCAGGACAGGGTTACTATGGCTACACCTTC
>TRBV5-1|once|TRBJ2-5|TRBD2
CASSLGGTSEETQYF
TGCGCCAGCAGCTTGGGTGGGACTAGTGAAGAGACCCAGTACTTC
>TRBV28|-|TRBJ2-7|TRBD2
CASSLLREGPYEQYF
TGTGCCAGCAGTTTACTGCGGGAGGGACCCTACGAGCAGTACTTC
>TRBV11-2|-|TRBJ1-5|-
CASSLAIGVGEPQHF
TGTGCCAGCAGCTTAGCAATCGGGGTTGGCGAGCCCCAGCATTTT
>TRBV6-2/TRBV6-3|once|TRBJ2-1|-
CASSYPSYNEQFF
TGTGCCAGCAGTTACCCCAGCTACAATGAGCAGTTCTTC
>TRBV9|-|TRBJ2-7|TRBD2
CASSESGGRGYEQYF
TGTGCCAGCAGCGAGTCCGGCGGGAGAGGCTACGAGCAGTACTTC
>TRBV7-9|-|TRBJ1-2|-
CASSFGREGGYTF
TGTGCCAGCAGCTTTGGCAGGGAGGGAGGCTACACCTTC
>TRBV7-9|-|TRBJ1-5|TRBD1
CASSHRGQNQPQHF
TGTGCCAGCAGCCACAGGGGGCAGAATCAGCCCCAGCATTTT
>TRBV7-2|-|TRBJ2-1|TRBD2
CASSSRGLAGVNEQFF
TGTGCCAGCAGTTCCAGAGGACTAGCGGGAGTTAATGAGCAGTTCTTC
>TRBV5-1|-|TRBJ2-7|-
CASRTPGLYYEQYF
TGCGCCAGCAGGACACCGGGACTCTACTACGAGCAGTACTTC
>TRBV3-1/TRBV3-2|once|TRBJ2-1|-
CASSPETGRPNEQFF
TGTGCCAGCAGCCCGGAAACAGGGAGACCCAATGAGCAGTTCTTC
>TRBV15|-|TRBJ1-4|-
CATSREQGISEKLFF
TGTGCCACCAGCAGAGAACAGGGAATATCCGAAAAACTGTTTTTT
>TRBV7-9|-|TRBJ2-1|TRBD2
CASRPSGSYNEQFF
TGTGCCAGCAGGCCAAGCGGGAGCTACAATGAGCAGTTCTTC
>TRBV27|-|TRBJ2-7|-
CASSPRGYYEQYF
TGTGCCAGCAGCCCCAGGGGATACTACGAGCAGTACTTC
>TRBV4-2|-|TRBJ2-4|TRBD2
CASSLERDLKNIQYF
TGTGCCAGCAGCCTAGAGCGGGACCTCAAAAACATTCAGTACTTC
>TRBV7-2|-|TRBJ1-1|TRBD1
CASSLRQGNTLKAFF
TGTGCCAGCAGCTTAAGACAGGGGAACACCTTGAAAGCTTTCTTT
>TRBV18|-|TRBJ2-5|-
CASSPARGETQYF
TGTGCCAGCTCACCAGCCAGGGGAGAGACCCAGTACTTC
>TRBV5-1|-|TRBJ2-3|TRBD2
CASSSGLAGGLSTDTQYF
TGCGCCAGCAGCTCGGGACTAGCGGGAGGCCTAAGCACAGATACGCAGTATTTT
>TRBV7-9|-|TRBJ2-1|TRBD2
CASSPQSGRINEQFF
TGTGCCAGCAGCCCGCAGAGCGGGAGGATCAATGAGCAGTTCTTC
>TRBV10-3|-|TRBJ2-1|TRBD2
CAISELTSGPGRSYNEQFF
TGTGCCATCAGTGAGTTGACTAGCGGCCCAGGGAGGTCCTACAATGAGCAGTTCTTC
>TRBV27|-|TRBJ2-4|-
CASSFRFGYNIQYF
TGTGCCAGCAGTTTCCGTTTCGGTTACAACATTCAGTACTTC
>TRBV24-1|-|TRBJ2-2|TRBD2
CATSDSGLALGTGELFF
TGTGCCACCAGTGATTCGGGACTAGCCCTGGGCACCGGGGAGCTGTTTTTT
>TRBV7-3|-|TRBJ2-3|TRBD2
CASSATSGKGDTQYF
TGTGCCAGCAGCGCGACTAGCGGGAAAGGAGATACGCAGTATTTT
>TRBV14|-|TRBJ2-3|TRBD2
CASSRRLAGDATQYF
TGTGCCAGCAGCCGGAGACTAGCGGGAGATGCTACGCAGTATTTT
>TRBV18|-|TRBJ1-5|-
CASTEEGSNQPQHF
TGTGCCAGCACAGAGGAGGGTAGCAATCAGCCCCAGCATTTT
>TRBV15|once|TRBJ2-5|TRBD2
CATSRGLAGVRGETQYF
TGTGCCACCAGCAGAGGGCTAGCGGGAGTACGAGGAGAGACCCAGTACTTC
>TRBV11-2|once|TRBJ2-7|TRBD1
CASSPGDRRRDEQYF
TGTGCCAGCAGCCCAGGGGACAGGAGGCGGGACGAGCAGTACTTC
>TRBV28|-|TRBJ1-2|-
CASSHSLTVTNYGYTF
TGTGCCAGCAGTCATAGCCTGACAGTTACTAACTATGGCTACACCTTC
>TRBV7-3|-|TRBJ2-4|TRBD2
CASSPSKREQNIQYF
TGTGCCAGCAGCCCCTCAAAGCGGGAGCAAAACATTCAGTACTTC
>TRBV18|-|TRBJ1-4|TRBD1
CASSPTGDRDFNEKLFF
TGTGCCAGCTCACCGACAGGGGATCGGGACTTTAATGAAAAACTGTTTTTT
>TRBV29-1|-|TRBJ2-1|TRBD2
CSVKASGYNEQFF
TGCAGCGTTAAGGCTAGCGGATACAATGAGCAGTTCTTC
>TRBV7-2|-|TRBJ2-5|-
CASSLVEETQYF
TGTGCCAGCAGCTTAGTCGAAGAGACCCAGTACTTC
>TRBV6-5|-|TRBJ1-6|-
CASSYRRDNSPLHF
TGTGCCAGCAGTTACCGCAGGGATAATTCACCCCTCCACTTT